This entry is about one T cell receptor beta chain. This clone is a singleton in its sample. The antigen it binds to is not known. Per-nucleotide qualities are absent, and no much larger clonotype sits a single base away. This same CDR3 is encoded by further DNA sequences in the sample. Using the deep immunoSEQ assay, multiplex PCR amplified TCR CDR3 regions from genomic DNA. For each cell subset, the extracted genomic DNA was distributed evenly across all wells of several immunoSEQ 96-well plates, and each plate served as one replicate. For sorted subsets, each replicate PCR was loaded with 200 ng genomic DNA, equivalent to about 33,000 T cell genomes. Purified libraries were measured with a Qubit 3.0 fluorometer, size-checked on a Bioanalyzer 2100, and measured again with the KAPA Library Quantification kit. Each immunoSEQ 96-well plate was sequenced on its own single-read 150-cycle Illumina NextSeq 550 flow cell. Per the original workflow: Because the immunoSEQ output held only junctional sequences and lacked quality scores, the filtering could not match the filtering applied to full-length reads. To assign V/J genes and CDR3, sequences were annotated against IMGT germline references using PyIR, a Python wrapper for IgBLAST v1.9. Reads with weak V/J assignments (E-value above 1e-6), missing CDR3, stop codons, out-of-frame junctions, or ambiguous translated residues were removed. V3J clonotypes were defined by identical inferred V gene, J gene, and CDR3 amino acid sequence. Percentage overlap between repertoires was computed as shared unique clonotypes divided by the size of the smaller repertoire. Richness of each repertoire was evaluated using RTK rarefaction, the Chao1 estimator, and Recon v2.1 estimates of unobserved clonotypes. Generation probabilities for all TCRbeta clonotypes obtained by the gDNA method from a handful of donors were computed using OLGA. In its TCRdb copy, this immuneACCESS table keeps in-frame sequences only and misses some clones. Where compared with another copy, unresolved V genes explain less than half of these, and the others have no known cause. From that table come the V and J calls and clone size; the DNA was used to work out D and trimming. This sample is represented by approximately 2.1 million clones; just over 90% of them were singletons. In total, the top ten clones hold 0.35% to 0.5% of the sample.

CDR1 and CDR2 (SQVTM, ANQGSEA) derive from the germline V gene. Taken from cysteine to phenylalanine, the CDR3 has 13 residues. Solely the CDR3 DNA is kept, with 39 bases framed from the first base. Trimming removed 6 bases from V and 0 bases from J, leaving 12 bases between the germline ends. This record belongs to a study of shared clonotypes between healthy human individuals (dated by TCRdb to 2018 to 2020). Concerning the study at large: Three men and a couple of women, aged 18 to 49 years, made up the cohort. Libraries were prepared and TCR repertoires were sequenced by different laboratories using diverse techniques, in order to increase sequencing depth and limit assay-specific biases. For each donor, three plates each were used for CD4 naive and CD4 memory, two plates were used for CD8 naive, and one plate was used for CD8 memory. Per donor, leukapheresis produced somewhere between about 0.8 and 9 billion PBMCs. To estimate repertoire size and how much clonotype sharing occurs between individuals, the study deeply sequenced the blood TCR repertoires of about five healthy adults.

The study at large found these results: When a few donors were compared, the shared fraction of clonotypes was 5% to 6.5% for naive CD4, around 3.5% for naive CD8, 2% to 2.5% for memory CD4, and roughly 0.4% for memory CD8. The small number of donors limited the genetic and exposure-history diversity represented. Incomplete sequencing was indicated by rarefaction of sorted-subset datasets, despite the large sequencing depth. Naive subsets generally had larger estimated clonotype richness than memory subsets did. Pairwise subsampling led to the expectation that sequencing depth would affect the degree of clonotype sharing among donors. Sampling was limited to blood, and TCR repertoires in tissue likely differ from TCR repertoires in blood. Compared with non-shared clonotypes, clonotypes shared by all four sorted-subset donors had higher generation probabilities.

The donors were healthy, HIV-negative adults with no recently reported acute infections or vaccinations. All donors were Caucasian adults living in Nashville, Tennessee, USA. CD4+ T cells were enriched by magnetic negative selection, after which naive cells were positively selected on CD45RA and the negative fraction was taken as the memory subset. Blood was collected by leukapheresis, and PBMCs were isolated by Ficoll-Histopaque density gradient centrifugation and then cryopreserved in liquid nitrogen vapor phase. Purity and quantity of every magnetically sorted T cell population were checked by analytical flow cytometry. From each sorted fraction, genomic DNA was isolated and quantified by UV absorbance on a Nanodrop 2000c.

This clonotype was sampled from a man aged 18-30 years in good health. Some clones in this sample may be carry-over from other donors' samples. The sample consisted of naive CD4+ T cells from PBMCs. This specimen's cell subset or site label, per the study, means: CD45RA+ positively selected. This chain joins TRBV29-1 to TRBJ2-7; 5 matching bases give a weak D call of TRBD2. The sequence in DNA is TGCAGCGTGACCGGGGTCCTCTCCTACGAGCAGTACTTC. Its coded protein is CSVTGVLSYEQYF.